Listed below are T cell receptor beta chains from one sample, sequenced in a study of T cell responses to AZD1222 COVID-19 vaccine. The method was immunoSEQ multiplex PCR; TCRdb's version includes in-frame clones alone and lacks a portion of them. The table has about 160,000 clones, 92% seen once. Material: peripheral blood, obtained on day 0 of MenACWY control vaccination. These receptors all come from an adult in good health. CDR3s include the opening cysteine and the closing phenylalanine or tryptophan. A D gene is named only where the DNA matches it firmly. Expanded clones are given a class, and other clones once, few, many or no size at all.

TRBJ1-1	TRBV11-2	NA	NA	CASSSRGTNTEAFF	TGTGCCAGCAGCTCCCGAGGGACCAACACTGAAGCTTTCTTT
TRBJ1-1	TRBV9	NA	NA	CASSGMGREAFF	TGTGCCAGCAGCGGAATGGGCAGAGAAGCTTTCTTT
TRBJ1-2	TRBV7-9	NA	NA	CASSLAGQVFYGYTF	TGTGCCAGCAGCTTAGCTGGCCAAGTATTCTATGGCTACACCTTC
TRBJ1-1	TRBV6-5	NA	TRBD1	CASTYDSGGNTEAFF	TGTGCCAGCACATACGACTCAGGGGGGAACACTGAAGCTTTCTTT
TRBJ2-2	TRBV7-3	NA	TRBD1	CASSRPDRGPGELFF	TGTGCCAGCAGCCGCCCGGACAGGGGTCCCGGGGAGCTGTTTTTT
TRBJ2-5	TRBV5-1	NA	NA	CASSLGAGLETQYF	TGCGCCAGCAGCTTGGGGGCAGGGTTAGAGACCCAGTACTTC
TRBJ1-6	TRBV30	once	NA	CAWTTGLNSPLHF	TGTGCCTGGACAACAGGGCTCAATTCACCCCTCCACTTT
TRBJ1-1	TRBV19	NA	NA	CASSTPEGVAFF	TGTGCCAGTAGTACTCCTGAGGGGGTGGCTTTCTTT
TRBJ2-7	TRBV6-5	NA	TRBD1	CASRPTGSHEQYF	TGTGCCAGCAGGCCGACAGGGTCTCACGAGCAGTACTTC
TRBJ2-1	TRBV10-2	NA	NA	CASRSGGLRYNEQFF	TGCGCCAGCAGATCCGGGGGGCTGCGATACAATGAGCAGTTCTTC
TRBJ2-1	TRBV7-7	NA	TRBD2	CASIPLAGGINEQFF	TGTGCTAGCATCCCCCTAGCGGGAGGTATTAATGAGCAGTTCTTC
TRBJ1-2	TRBV30	NA	NA	CAWSEGGRGYTF	TGTGCCTGGAGTGAGGGGGGTAGGGGCTACACCTTC
TRBJ2-2	TRBV2	NA	NA	CANRPFLNTGELFF	TGTGCCAATCGACCGTTCCTGAACACCGGGGAGCTGTTTTTT
TRBJ1-6	TRBV27	NA	TRBD1	CASSWRDRIVGSPLHF	TGTGCCAGCAGCTGGAGGGACAGGATAGTCGGTTCACCCCTCCACTTT
TRBJ1-5	TRBV6-4	NA	NA	CASWTLGGTPQPQHF	TGTGCCAGCTGGACTTTGGGGGGAACTCCTCAGCCCCAGCATTTT
TRBJ1-1	TRBV19	NA	TRBD1	CASSIRTGGTEAFF	TGTGCCAGTAGTATTCGGACAGGGGGGACTGAAGCTTTCTTT
TRBJ1-1	TRBV28	NA	NA	CASSTRGTTTEAFF	TGTGCCAGCAGCACCCGGGGGACAACCACTGAAGCTTTCTTT
TRBJ2-1	TRBV24-1	NA	NA	CATSDSDRPDEQFF	TGTGCCACCAGTGACTCCGACAGGCCGGATGAGCAGTTCTTC
TRBJ2-7	TRBV7-3	NA	NA	CASSLGTGGGTYEQYF	TGTGCCAGCAGCCTGGGAACTGGGGGAGGAACCTACGAGCAGTACTTC
TRBJ1-6	TRBV9	NA	NA	CASSVSGEYNSPLHF	TGTGCCAGCAGCGTTTCCGGGGAATATAATTCACCCCTCCACTTT
TRBJ1-4	TRBV29-1	once	TRBD1	CSAKDRALEKLFF	TGCAGCGCCAAGGACAGGGCCCTAGAAAAACTGTTTTTT
TRBJ2-5	TRBV2	NA	NA	CASSEFTQETQYF	TGTGCCAGCAGTGAATTTACGCAAGAGACCCAGTACTTC
TRBJ2-7	TRBV15	NA	NA	CATSRVLVGEQYF	TGTGCCACCAGCAGAGTACTAGTAGGCGAGCAGTACTTC
TRBJ1-1	TRBV6-5	NA	NA	CASSYSRGTEAFF	TGTGCCAGCAGTTACAGCAGGGGCACTGAAGCTTTCTTT
TRBJ2-7	TRBV19	NA	NA	CASSIGPYYEQYF	TGTGCCAGTAGTATTGGCCCCTACTACGAGCAGTACTTC